Included here is one TCR beta chain sequence, with context. Its antigen is currently unknown. The data originate from a study of CD8+ T cells in alopecia areata. Study summary: Treated patients received severity scores based on the percentage of scalp area affected.

This CDR3 has 15 residues. Trimming pared 5 bases from V and 0 bases from J, leaving 13 bases between. CDR1 and CDR2 (germline): LNHNV, YYDKDF (reference sequence). The treatment: oral pan-JAK inhibitor, 5-10 mg twice daily. RNA extraction and reverse transcription yielded cDNA as sequencing template. Assay used: immunoSEQ multiplex PCR; TCRdb lists only in-frame clones, some missing. The table has about 180,000 clones, approximately 51% seen once. Study-wide findings and caveats: Expanded CD8+ clones among the top 100, as well as scalp clonality, were significantly decreased by tofacitinib.

The sequences come from CD8+ T cells sorted from blood, collected around week 54, from a patient treated with tofacitinib. V is TRBV15 and J is TRBJ1-1; D might be TRBD1 (6 bases). The clonotype comes from a human donor with alopecia areata. The CDR3 protein is CATSPEGVMNTEAFF. As DNA, the CDR3 is TGTGCCACCAGCCCCGAGGGGGTGATGAACACTGAAGCTTTCTTT.